This T cell receptor beta chain was captured in a study of CD8+ T cells in alopecia areata. Overall study findings and caveats: Only one nonresponder was present, which leaves the link between baseline CD8+ expansion and response uncertain. Throughout tofacitinib, many expanded lesional clones continued to persist in scalp and blood.

RNA, once extracted, was reverse transcribed into cDNA for use as the sequencing template. The method was immunoSEQ multiplex PCR; TCRdb's version includes in-frame clones alone and lacks a portion of them. The sample consists of around 270,000 clones, 55% to 75% of them appearing once. As to this clone: The antigen is unknown.

With V trimmed by 6 bases and J by 7 bases, 12 bases remained unmatched. CDR1 and CDR2 (germline): LNHDA, SQIVND (reference sequence). The CDR3 contains 15 residues. Treatment here: oral pan-JAK inhibitor, 5-10 mg twice daily. The sequence came from a human donor with alopecia areata. The sample was CD4+ T cells sorted from blood, taken at week 24, from a patient treated with tofacitinib. The V call is TRBV19, the J call TRBJ2-7; 10 bases agree with TRBD1. The CDR3 sequence is CASSLTAGQGSEQYF. The CDR3 DNA reads as TGTGCCAGTAGCCTCACTGCGGGACAGGGGAGTGAGCAGTACTTC.